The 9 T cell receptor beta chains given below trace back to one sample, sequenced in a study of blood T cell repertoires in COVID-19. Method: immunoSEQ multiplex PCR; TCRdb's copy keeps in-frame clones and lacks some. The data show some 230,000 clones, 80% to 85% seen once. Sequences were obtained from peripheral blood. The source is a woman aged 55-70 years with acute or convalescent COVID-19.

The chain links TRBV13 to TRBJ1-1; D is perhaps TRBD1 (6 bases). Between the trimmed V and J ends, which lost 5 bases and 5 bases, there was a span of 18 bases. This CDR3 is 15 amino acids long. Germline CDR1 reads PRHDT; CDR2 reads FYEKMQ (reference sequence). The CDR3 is CASSPRGRGETEAFF. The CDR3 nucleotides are TGTGCCAGCAGCCCGAGGGGCAGGGGTGAGACTGAAGCTTTCTTT.

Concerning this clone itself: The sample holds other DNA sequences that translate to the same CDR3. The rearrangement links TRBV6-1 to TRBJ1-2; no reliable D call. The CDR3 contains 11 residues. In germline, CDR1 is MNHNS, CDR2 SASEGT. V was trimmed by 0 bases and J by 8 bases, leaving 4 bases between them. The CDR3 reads CASSEAGGYTF. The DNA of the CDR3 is TGTGCCAGCAGTGAAGCGGGCGGCTACACCTTC.

This CDR3 reads CASSVQGVTGELFF. Here the CDR3 DNA reads TGTGCCAGCAGCGTGCAGGGTGTGACCGGGGAGCTGTTTTTT. The V call is TRBV9, the J call TRBJ2-2; possible D gene TRBD1, 5 bases. The germline gives CDR1 SGDLS, CDR2 YYNGEE. Trimming removed 2 bases from V and 5 bases from J, with 10 bases in between. The CDR3 totals 14 residues.

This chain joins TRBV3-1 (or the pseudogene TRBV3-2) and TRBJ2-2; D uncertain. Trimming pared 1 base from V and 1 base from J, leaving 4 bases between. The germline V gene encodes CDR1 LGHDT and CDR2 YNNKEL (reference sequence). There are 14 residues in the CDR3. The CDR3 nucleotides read TGTGCCAGCAGCCAAGGGCAGAACACCGGGGAGCTGTTTTTT. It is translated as CASSQGQNTGELFF.

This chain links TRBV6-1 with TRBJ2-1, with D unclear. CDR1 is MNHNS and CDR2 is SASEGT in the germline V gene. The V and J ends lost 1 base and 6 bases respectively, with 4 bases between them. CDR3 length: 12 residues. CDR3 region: CASSEGSNEQFF. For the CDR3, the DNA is TGTGCCAGCAGTGAAGGGAGCAATGAGCAGTTCTTC.

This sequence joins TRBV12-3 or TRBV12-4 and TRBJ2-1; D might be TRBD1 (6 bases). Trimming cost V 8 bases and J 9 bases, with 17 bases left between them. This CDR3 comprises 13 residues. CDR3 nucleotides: TGTGCCAGCGCTAAAAGACAAGGGGGTGAGCAGTTCTTC. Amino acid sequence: CASAKRQGGEQFF.

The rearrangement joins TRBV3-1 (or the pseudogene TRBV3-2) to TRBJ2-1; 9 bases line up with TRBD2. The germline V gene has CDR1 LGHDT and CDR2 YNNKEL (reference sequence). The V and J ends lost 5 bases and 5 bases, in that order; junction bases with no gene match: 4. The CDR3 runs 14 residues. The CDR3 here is CASSAGGSHNEQFF. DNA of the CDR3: TGTGCCAGCAGCGCGGGGGGGTCCCACAATGAGCAGTTCTTC.

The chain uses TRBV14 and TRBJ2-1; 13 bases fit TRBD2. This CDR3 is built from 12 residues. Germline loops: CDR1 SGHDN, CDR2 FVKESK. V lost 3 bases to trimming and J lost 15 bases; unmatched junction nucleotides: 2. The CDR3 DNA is TGTGCCAGCAGCCAGGGACTAGCGGGGCGGTTCTTC. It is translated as CASSQGLAGRFF. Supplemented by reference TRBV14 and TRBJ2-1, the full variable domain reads EAGVTQFPSHSVIEKGQTVTLRCDPISGHDNLYWYRRVMGKEIKFLLHFVKESKQDESGMPNNRFLAERTGGTYSTLKVQPAELEDSGVYFCASSQGLAGRFFGPGTRLTVL.

The CDR3 nucleotides read TGCGCCAGCAGTGAGTGGTGCAGGGCCAATTCACCCCTCCACTTT. Its protein product is CASSEWCRANSPLHF. The chain is built from TRBV10-1 and TRBJ1-6, with D possibly matching TRBD1 (5 bases). From germline, CDR1 is WNHNN and CDR2 SYGVQD (reference sequence). The CDR3 consists of 15 residues. V gave up 1 base and J gave up 7 bases, with 11 bases separating them.